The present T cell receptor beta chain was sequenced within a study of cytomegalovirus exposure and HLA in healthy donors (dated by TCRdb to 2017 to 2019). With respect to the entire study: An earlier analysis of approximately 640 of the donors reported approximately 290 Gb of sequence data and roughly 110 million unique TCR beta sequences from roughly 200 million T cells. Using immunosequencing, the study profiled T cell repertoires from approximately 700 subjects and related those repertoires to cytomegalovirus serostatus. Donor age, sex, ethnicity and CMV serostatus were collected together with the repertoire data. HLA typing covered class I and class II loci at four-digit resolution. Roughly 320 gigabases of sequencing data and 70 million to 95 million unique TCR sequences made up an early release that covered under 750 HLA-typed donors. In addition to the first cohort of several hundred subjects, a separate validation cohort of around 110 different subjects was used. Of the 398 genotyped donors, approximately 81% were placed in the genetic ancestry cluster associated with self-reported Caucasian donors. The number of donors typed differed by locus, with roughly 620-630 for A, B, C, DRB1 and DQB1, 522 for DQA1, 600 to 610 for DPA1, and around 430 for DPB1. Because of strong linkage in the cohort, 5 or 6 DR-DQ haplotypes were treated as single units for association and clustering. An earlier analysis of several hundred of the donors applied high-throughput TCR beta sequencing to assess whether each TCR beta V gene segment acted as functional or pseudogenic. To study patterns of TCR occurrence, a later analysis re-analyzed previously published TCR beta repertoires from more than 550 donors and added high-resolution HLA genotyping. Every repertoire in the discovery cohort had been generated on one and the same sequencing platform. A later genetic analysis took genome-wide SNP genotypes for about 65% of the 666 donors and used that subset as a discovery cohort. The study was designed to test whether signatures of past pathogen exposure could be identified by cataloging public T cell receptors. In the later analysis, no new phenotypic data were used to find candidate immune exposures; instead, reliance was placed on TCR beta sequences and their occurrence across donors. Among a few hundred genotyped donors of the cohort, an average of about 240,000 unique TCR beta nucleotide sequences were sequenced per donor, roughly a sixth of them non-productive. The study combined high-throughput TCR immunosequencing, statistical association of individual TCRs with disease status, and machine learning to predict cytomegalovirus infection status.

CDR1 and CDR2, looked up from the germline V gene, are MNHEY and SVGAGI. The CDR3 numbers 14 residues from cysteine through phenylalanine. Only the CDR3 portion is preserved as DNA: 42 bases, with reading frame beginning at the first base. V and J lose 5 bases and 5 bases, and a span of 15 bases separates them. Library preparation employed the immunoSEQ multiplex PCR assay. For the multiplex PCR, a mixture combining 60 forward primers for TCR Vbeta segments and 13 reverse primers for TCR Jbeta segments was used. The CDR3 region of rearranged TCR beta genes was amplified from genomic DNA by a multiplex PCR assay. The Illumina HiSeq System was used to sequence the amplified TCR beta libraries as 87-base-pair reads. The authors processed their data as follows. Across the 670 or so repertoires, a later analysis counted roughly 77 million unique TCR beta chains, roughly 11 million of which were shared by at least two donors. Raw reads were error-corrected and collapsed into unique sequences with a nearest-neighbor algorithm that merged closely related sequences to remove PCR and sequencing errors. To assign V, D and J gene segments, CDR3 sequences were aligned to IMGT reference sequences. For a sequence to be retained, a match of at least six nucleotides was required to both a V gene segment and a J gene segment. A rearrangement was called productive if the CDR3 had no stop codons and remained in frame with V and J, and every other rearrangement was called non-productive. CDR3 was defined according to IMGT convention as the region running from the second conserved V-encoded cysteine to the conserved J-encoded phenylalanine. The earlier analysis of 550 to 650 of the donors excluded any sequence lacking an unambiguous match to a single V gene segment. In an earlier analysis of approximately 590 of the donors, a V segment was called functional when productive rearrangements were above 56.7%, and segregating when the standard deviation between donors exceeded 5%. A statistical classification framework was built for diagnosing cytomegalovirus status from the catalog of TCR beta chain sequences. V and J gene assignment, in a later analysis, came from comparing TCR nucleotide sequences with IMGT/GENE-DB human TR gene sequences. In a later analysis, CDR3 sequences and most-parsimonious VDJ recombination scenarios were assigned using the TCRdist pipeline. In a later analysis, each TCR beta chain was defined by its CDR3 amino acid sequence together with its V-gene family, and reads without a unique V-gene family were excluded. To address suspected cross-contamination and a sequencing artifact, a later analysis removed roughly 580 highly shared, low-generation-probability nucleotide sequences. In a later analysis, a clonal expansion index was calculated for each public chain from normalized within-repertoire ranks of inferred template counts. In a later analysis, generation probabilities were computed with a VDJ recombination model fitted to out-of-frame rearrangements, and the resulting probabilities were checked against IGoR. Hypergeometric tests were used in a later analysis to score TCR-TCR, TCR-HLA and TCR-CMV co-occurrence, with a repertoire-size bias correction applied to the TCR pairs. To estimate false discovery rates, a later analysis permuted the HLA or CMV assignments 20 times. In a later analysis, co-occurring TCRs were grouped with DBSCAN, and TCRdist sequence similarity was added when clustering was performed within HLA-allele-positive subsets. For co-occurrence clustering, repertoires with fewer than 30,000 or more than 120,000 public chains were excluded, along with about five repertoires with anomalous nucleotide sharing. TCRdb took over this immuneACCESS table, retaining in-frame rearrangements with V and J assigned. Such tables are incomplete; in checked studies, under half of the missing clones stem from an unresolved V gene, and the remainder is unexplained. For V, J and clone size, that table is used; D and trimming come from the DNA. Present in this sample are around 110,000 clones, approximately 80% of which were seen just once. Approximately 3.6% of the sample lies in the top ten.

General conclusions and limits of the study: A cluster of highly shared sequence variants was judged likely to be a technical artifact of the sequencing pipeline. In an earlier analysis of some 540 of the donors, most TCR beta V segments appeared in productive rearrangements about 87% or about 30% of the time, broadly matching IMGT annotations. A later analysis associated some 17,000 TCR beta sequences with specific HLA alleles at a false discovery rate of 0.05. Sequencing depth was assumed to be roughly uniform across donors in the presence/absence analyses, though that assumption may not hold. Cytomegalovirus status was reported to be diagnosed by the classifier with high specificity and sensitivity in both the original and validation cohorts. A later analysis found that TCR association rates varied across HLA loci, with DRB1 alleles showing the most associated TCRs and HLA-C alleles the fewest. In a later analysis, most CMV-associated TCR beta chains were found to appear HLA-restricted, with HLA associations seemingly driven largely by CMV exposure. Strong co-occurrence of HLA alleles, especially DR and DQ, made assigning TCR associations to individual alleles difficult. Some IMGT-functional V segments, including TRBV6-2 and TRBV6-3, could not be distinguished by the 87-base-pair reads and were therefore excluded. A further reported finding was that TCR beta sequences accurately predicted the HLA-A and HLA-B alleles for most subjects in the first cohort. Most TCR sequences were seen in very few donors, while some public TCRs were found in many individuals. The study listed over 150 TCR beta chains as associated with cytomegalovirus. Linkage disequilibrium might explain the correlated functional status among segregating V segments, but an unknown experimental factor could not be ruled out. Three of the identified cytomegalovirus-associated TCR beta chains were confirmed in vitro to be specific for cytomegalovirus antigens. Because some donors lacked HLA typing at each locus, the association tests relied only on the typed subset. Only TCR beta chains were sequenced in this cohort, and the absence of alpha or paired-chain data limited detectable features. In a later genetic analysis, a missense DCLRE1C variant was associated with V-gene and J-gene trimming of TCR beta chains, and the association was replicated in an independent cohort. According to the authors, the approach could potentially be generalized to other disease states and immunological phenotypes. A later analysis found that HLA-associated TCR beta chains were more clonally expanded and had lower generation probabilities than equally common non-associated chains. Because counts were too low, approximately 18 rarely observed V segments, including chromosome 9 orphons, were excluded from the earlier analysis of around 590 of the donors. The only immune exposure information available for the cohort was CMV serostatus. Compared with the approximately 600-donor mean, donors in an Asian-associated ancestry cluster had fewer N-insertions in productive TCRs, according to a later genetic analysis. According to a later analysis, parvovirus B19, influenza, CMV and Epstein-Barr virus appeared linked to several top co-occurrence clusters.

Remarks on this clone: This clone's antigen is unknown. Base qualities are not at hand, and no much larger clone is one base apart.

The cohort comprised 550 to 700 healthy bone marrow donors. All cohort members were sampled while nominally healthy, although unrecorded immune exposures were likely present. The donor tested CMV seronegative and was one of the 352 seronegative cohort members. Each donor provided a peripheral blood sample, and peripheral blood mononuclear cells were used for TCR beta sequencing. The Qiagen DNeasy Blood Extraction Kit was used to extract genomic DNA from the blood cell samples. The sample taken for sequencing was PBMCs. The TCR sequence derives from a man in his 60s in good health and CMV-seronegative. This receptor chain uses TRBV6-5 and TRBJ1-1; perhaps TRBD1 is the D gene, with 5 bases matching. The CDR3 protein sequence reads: CASSDPGRATEAFF. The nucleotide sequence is TGTGCCAGCAGTGACCCAGGGAGGGCTACTGAAGCTTTCTTT.